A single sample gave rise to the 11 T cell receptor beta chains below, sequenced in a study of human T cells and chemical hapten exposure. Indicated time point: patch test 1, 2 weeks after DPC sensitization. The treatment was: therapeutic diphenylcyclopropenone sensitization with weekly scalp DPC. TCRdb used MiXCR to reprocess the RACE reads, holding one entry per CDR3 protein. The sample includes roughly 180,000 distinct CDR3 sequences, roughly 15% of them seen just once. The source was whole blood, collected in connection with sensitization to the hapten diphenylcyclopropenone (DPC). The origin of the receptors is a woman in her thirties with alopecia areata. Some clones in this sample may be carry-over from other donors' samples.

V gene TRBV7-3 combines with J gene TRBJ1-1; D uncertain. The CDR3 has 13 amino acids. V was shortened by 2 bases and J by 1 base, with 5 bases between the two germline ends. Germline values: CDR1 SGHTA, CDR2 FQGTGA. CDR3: CASSLHRNTEAFF. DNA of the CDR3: TGTGCCAGCAGCTTACACAGGAACACTGAAGCTTTCTTT.

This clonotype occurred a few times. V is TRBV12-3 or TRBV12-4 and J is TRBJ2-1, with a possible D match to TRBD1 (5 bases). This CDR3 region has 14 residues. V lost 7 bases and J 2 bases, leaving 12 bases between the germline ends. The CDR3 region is CASTSDNTYNEQFF. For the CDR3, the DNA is TGTGCCAGCACCTCGGACAACACCTACAATGAGCAGTTCTTC.

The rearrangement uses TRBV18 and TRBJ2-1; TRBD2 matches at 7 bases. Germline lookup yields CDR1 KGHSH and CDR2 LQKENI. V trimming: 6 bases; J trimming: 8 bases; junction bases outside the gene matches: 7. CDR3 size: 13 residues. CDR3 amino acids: CASSQARGDEQFF. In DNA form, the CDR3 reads TGTGCCAGCTCTCAGGCACGGGGGGATGAGCAGTTCTTC.

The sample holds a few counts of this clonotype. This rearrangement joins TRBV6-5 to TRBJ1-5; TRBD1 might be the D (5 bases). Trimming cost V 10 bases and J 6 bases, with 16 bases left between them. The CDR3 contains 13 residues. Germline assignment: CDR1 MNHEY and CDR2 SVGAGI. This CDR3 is CATRSGVSQPQHF. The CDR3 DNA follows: TGTGCCACCCGGTCGGGGGTAAGTCAGCCCCAGCATTTT.

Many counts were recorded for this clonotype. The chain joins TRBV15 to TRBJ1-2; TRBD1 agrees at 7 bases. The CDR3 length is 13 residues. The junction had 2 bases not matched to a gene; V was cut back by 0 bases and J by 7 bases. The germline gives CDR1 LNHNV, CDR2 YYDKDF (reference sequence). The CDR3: CATSRDRGRGYTF. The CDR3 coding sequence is TGTGCCACCAGCAGAGATAGGGGGCGTGGCTACACCTTC.

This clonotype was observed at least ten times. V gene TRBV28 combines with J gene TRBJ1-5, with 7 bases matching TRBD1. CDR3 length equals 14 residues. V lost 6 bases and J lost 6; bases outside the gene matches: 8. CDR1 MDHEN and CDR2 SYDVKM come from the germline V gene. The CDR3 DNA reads TGTGCCAGCAGCAAACAGGGGAGTGGTCAGCCCCAGCATTTT. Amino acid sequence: CASSKQGSGQPQHF. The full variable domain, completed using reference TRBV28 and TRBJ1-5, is DVKVTQSSRYLVKRTGEKVFLECVQDMDHENMFWYRQDPGLGLRLIYFSYDVKMKEKGDIPEGYSVSREKKERFSLILESASTNQTSMYLCASSKQGSGQPQHFGDGTRLSIL.

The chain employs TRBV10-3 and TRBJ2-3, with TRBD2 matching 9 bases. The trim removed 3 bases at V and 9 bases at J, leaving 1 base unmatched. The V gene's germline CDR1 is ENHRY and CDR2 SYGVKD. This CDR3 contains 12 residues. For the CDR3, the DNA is TGTGCCATCAGTGACGCGGGAGGGACGCAGTATTTT. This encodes CAISDAGGTQYF.

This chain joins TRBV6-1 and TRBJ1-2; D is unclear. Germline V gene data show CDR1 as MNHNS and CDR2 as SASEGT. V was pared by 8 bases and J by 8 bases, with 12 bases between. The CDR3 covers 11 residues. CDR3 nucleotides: TGTGCCAGCGTGGAGGATTCCGGCTACACCTTC. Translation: CASVEDSGYTF.

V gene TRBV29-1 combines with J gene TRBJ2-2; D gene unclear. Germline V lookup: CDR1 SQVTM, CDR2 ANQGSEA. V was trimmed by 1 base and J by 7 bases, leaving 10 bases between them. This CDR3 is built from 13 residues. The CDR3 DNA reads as TGCAGCGTTGAAGCCCCCCGTGGCGGGGAGCTGTTTTTT. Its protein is CSVEAPRGGELFF.

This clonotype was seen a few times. The CDR3 region has the DNA TGTGCCAGCAGCCCCTGGGACACCCTCCGGGCTGAAGCTTTCTTT. Translated, it gives CASSPWDTLRAEAFF. The chain has TRBV6-1 and TRBJ1-1, with a possible D match to TRBD1 (6 bases). The CDR3 is 15 residues long. Trimming took off 6 bases at V and 6 bases at J, with 20 bases between the two ends. Germline V gene data show CDR1 as MNHNS and CDR2 as SASEGT.

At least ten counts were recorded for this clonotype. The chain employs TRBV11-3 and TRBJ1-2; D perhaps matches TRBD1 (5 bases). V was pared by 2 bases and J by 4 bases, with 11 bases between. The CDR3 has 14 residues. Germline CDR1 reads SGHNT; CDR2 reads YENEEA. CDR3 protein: CASSLMGEAYGYTF. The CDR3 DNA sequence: TGTGCCAGCAGCTTAATGGGGGAGGCCTATGGCTACACCTTC.